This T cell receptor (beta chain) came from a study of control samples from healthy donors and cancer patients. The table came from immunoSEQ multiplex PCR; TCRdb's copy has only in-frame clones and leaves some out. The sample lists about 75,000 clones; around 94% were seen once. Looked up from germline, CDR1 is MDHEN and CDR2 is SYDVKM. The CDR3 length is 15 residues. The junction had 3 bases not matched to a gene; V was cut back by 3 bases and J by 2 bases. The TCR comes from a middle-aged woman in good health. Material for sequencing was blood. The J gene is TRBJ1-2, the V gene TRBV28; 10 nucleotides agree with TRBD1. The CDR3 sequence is CASSFPGQGNYGYTF. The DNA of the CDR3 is TGTGCCAGCAGTTTCCCGGGACAGGGGAACTATGGCTACACCTTC.